One and the same sample provided the 8 T cell receptor beta chains below, sequenced in a study of blood T cell repertoires in COVID-19. Here immunoSEQ multiplex PCR was the method, and the copy in TCRdb shows in-frame clones only, minus some. Among about 400,000 clones listed, roughly 90% were seen once. Sequencing was done on a sample of peripheral blood. All receptors come from a man aged 40-55 years with acute or convalescent COVID-19.

This sequence joins TRBV19 and TRBJ1-3; no definite D call. V lost 8 bases to trimming and J lost 0 bases, with 8 bases between them. The CDR3 has 13 amino acids. The V gene's germline CDR1 is LNHDA and CDR2 SQIVND (reference sequence). CDR3 in amino acids: CASHGISGNTIYF. In nucleotides, the CDR3 is TGTGCCAGTCACGGGATCTCTGGAAACACCATATATTTT. Full variable domain (outside the CDR3, taken from reference TRBV19 and TRBJ1-3): DGGITQSPKYLFRKEGQNVTLSCEQNLNHDAMYWYRQDPGQGLRLIYYSQIVNDFQKGDIAEGYSVSREKKESFPLTVTSAQKNPTAFYLCASHGISGNTIYFGEGSWLTVV.

This chain joins TRBV27 and TRBJ1-1, with 8 nucleotides matching TRBD1. CDR1 and CDR2 from the germline V gene are MNHEY and SMNVEV (reference sequence). With V trimmed by 2 bases and J by 2 bases, 10 bases remained unmatched. This CDR3 comprises 17 residues. CDR3 nucleotide sequence: TGTGCCAGCAGTTTAAGCCAGGGGGCGCCGGGAAACACTGAAGCTTTCTTT. Translation: CASSLSQGAPGNTEAFF.

This clone was seen more than once but under ten times. The gene calls are TRBV5-4 and TRBJ1-1; D call uncertain. V was pared by 5 bases and J by 0 bases, with 11 bases between. There are 14 residues in the CDR3. The germline V gene encodes CDR1 SGHNT and CDR2 YYREEE (reference sequence). The CDR3 DNA sequence: TGTGCCAGCAGATACGAGGCAGTGAACACTGAAGCTTTCTTT. Translation: CASRYEAVNTEAFF.

This clone has only one observation. The chain employs TRBV5-1 and TRBJ1-3, with TRBD1 matching 8 bases. V lost 0 bases and J lost 0; bases outside the gene matches: 2. Germline values: CDR1 SGHRS, CDR2 YFSETQ. The CDR3 has 16 residues. This CDR3 is CASSLDQGASGNTIYF. The CDR3 DNA reads as TGCGCCAGCAGCTTGGATCAGGGGGCCTCTGGAAACACCATATATTTT.

The V call is TRBV7-9, the J call TRBJ2-3; 8 bases match TRBD2. The CDR3 has 16 residues. Germline CDR1 reads SEHNR; CDR2 reads FQNEAQ (reference sequence). V gave up 5 bases and J gave up 1 base; unmatched junction bases: 8. The CDR3 region has the DNA TGTGCCAGCAGCACCCCGACTAGCGATCGCACAGATACGCAGTATTTT. The encoded protein is CASSTPTSDRTDTQYF.

This clone was seen a single time. The chain has TRBV7-9 and TRBJ1-5; D remains unclear. Per the germline V gene, CDR1 is SEHNR and CDR2 is FQNEAQ (reference sequence). The CDR3 extends over 14 amino acids. Between the trimmed V and J ends, which lost 5 bases and 0 bases, there was a span of 8 bases. CDR3 in amino acids: CASSRLDSNQPQHF. The CDR3 DNA reads as TGTGCCAGCAGCCGACTAGATAGCAATCAGCCCCAGCATTTT.

This chain uses TRBV9 with TRBJ1-6; D gene ambiguous. Germline-derived CDR1 and CDR2 are SGDLS and YYNGEE. V dropped 0 bases and J dropped 6 bases, with 13 bases sitting between them. The CDR3 spans 16 residues. CDR3 DNA: TGTGCCAGCAGCGTAGTATGGCAGTTAACTAATTCACCCCTCCACTTT. Translating it yields CASSVVWQLTNSPLHF.

The chain recombines TRBV30 with TRBJ1-2; 7 bases match TRBD1. The V gene's germline CDR1 is GTSNPN and CDR2 SVGIG (reference sequence). The CDR3 loop spans 13 amino acids. Germline trimming cut 5 bases from V and 8 bases from J; bases unmatched to any gene: 11. The CDR3, as DNA: TGTGCCTGGGGGGGACAGTCCCGTTCGGGCTACACCTTC. Translation gives CAWGGQSRSGYTF.